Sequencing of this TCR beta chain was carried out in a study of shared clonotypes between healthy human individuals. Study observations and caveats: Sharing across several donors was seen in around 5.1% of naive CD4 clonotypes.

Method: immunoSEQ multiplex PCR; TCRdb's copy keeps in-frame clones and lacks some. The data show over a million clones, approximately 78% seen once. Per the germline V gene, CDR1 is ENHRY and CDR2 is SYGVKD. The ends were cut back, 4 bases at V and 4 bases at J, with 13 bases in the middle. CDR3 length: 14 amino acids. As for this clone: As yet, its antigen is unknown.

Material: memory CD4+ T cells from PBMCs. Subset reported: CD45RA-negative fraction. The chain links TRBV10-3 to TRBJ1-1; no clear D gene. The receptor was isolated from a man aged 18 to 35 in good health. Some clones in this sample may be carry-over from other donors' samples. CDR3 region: CAISGYVDTTEAFF. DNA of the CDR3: TGTGCCATCAGTGGGTATGTCGACACCACTGAAGCTTTCTTT.